This TCR beta chain was identified during a study of cytomegalovirus exposure and HLA in healthy donors. The V and J ends lost 5 bases and 7 bases, in that order; junction bases with no gene match: 3. The CDR3 totals 13 residues. Germline CDR1 reads SGHTA; CDR2 reads FQGTGA. PCR employed 60 Vbeta and 13 Jbeta primers. In the original processing: Later, 65 million to 90 million unique TCR beta chains were counted in an analysis, and about 12 million of them were shared. The method was immunoSEQ multiplex PCR; TCRdb's version includes in-frame clones alone and lacks a portion of them. V, J and clone size are those of that table, while D and trimming were read from the DNA. The sample holds about 160,000 clones, about 84% seen once.

What was sequenced was PBMCs. The J gene is TRBJ1-4, the V gene TRBV7-3; TRBD1 agrees at 8 bases. This TCR was sampled from a man aged 45 to 65 in good health and CMV-seropositive. The CDR3 is CASSPDRGEKLFF. The CDR3 DNA sequence: TGTGCCAGCAGCCCCGACAGGGGTGAAAAACTGTTTTTT.